The text below deals with one TCR beta chain. Its specificity is unknown. V lost 6 bases and J lost 0, with 12 bases in between. This CDR3 is built from 15 residues. Germline CDR1 and CDR2: MNHEY and SVGAGI. The use of a sample-barcoded 5' primer and a J-beta primer mix characterized a second PCR of roughly 7 to 12 cycles. TCRdb recomputed calls from the 5' RACE reads with MiXCR, one row per CDR3 protein. In the table there are about 930,000 distinct CDR3 sequences, 29% of which are singletons. This entry belongs to a study of blood T cells in healthy people across ages. Whole-study findings and limits: The CMV status of each donor remained undetermined, and this could have confounded shifts in expanded clonotypes.

This same sample was also taken into another study, of T cells of mothers and their children.

This receptor was identified in a middle-aged woman in good health. The J gene is TRBJ1-3, the V gene TRBV6-5; D is undetermined. Sequences were obtained from blood. The CDR3 DNA sequence: TGTGCCAGCAGACTAGACGGTGGCTCTGGAAACACCATATATTTT. Translation gives CASRLDGGSGNTIYF.